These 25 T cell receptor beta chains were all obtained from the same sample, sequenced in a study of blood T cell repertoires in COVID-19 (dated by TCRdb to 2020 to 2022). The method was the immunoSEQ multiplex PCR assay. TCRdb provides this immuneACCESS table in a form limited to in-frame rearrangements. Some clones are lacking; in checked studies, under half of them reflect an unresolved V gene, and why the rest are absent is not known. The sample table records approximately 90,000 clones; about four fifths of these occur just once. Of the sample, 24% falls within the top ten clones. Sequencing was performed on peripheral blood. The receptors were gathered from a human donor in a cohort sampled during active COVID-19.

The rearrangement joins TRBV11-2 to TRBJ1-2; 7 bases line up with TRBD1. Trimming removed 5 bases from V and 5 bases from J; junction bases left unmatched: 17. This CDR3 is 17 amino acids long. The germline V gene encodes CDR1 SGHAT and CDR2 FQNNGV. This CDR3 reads CASSARDSFIYGYGYTF. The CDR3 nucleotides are TGTGCCAGCAGCGCCCGGGACAGCTTTATATACGGATATGGCTACACCTTC.

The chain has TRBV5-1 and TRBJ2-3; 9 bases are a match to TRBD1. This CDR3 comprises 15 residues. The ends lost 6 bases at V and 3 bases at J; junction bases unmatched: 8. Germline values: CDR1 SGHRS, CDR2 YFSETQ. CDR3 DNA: TGCGCCAGCACCACCGGGACAGGGATTACAGATACGCAGTATTTT. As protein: CASTTGTGITDTQYF. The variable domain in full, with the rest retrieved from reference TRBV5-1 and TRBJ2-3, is KAGVTQTPRYLIKTRGQQVTLSCSPISGHRSVSWYQQTPGQGLQFLFEYFSETQRNKGNFPGRFSGRQFSNSRSEMNVSTLELGDSALYLCASTTGTGITDTQYFGPGTRLTVL.

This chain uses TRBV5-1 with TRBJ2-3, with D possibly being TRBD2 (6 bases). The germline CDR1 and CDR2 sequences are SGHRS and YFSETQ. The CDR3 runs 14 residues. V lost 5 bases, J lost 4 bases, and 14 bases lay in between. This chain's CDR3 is CASRFSGLSDTQYF. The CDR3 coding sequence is TGCGCCAGCAGATTTAGCGGCTTGTCAGATACGCAGTATTTT.

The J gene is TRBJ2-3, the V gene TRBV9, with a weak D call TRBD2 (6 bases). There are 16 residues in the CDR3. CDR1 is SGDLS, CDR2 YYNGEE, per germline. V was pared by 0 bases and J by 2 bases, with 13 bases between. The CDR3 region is CASSVGPGTPTDTQYF. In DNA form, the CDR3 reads TGTGCCAGCAGCGTAGGTCCGGGGACTCCCACAGATACGCAGTATTTT.

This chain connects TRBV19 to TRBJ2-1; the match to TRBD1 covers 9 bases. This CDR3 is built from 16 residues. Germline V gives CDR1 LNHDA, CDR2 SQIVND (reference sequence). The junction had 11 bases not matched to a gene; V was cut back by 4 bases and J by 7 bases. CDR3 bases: TGTGCCAGTAGTAGCAAGGGACAGGGTGGCTTTAATGAGCAGTTCTTC. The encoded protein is CASSSKGQGGFNEQFF.

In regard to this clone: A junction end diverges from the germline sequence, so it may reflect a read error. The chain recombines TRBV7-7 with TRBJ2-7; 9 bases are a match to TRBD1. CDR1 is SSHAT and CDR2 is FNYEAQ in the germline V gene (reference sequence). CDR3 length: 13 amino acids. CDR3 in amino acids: CASSSDRGYEQYF. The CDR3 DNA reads TGTGCTAGCAGCTCGGACAGGGGCTACGAGCAGTACTTC.

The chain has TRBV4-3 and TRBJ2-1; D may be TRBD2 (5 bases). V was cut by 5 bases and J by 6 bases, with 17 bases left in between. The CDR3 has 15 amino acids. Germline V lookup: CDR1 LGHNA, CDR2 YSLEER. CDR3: CASSRDYYGRNEQFF. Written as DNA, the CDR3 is TGCGCCAGCAGCAGAGACTATTACGGTCGCAATGAGCAGTTCTTC.

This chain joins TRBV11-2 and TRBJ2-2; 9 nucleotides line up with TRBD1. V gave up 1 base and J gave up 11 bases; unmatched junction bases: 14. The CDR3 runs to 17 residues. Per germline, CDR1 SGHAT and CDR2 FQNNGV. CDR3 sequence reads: CASSLALPGQGLSELFF. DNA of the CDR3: TGTGCCAGCAGCTTAGCCCTCCCGGGACAGGGTCTGTCAGAGCTGTTTTTT.

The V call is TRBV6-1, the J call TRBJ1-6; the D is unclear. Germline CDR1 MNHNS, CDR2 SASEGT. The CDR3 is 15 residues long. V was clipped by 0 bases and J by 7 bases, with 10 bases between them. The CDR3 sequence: CASSEALGRNSPLHF. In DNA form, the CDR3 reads TGTGCCAGCAGTGAAGCTTTGGGGAGGAATTCACCCCTCCACTTT.

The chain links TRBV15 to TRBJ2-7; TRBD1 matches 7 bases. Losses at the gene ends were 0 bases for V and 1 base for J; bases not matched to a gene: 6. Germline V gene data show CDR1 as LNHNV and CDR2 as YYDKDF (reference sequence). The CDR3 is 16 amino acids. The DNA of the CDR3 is TGTGCCACCAGCAGAGATCTCACGGGACAGTCCTACGAGCAGTACTTC. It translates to CATSRDLTGQSYEQYF.

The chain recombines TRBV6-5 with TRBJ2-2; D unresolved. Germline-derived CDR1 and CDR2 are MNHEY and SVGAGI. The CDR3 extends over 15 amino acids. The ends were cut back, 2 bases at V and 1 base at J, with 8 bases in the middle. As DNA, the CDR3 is TGTGCCAGCAGTTACGTATGGCAGAACACCGGGGAGCTGTTTTTT. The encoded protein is CASSYVWQNTGELFF.

The CDR3 DNA is TGTGCCAGCAGTGGTACAGGGAGCAATCAGCCCCAGCATTTT. Amino acid sequence: CASSGTGSNQPQHF. The chain is built from TRBV2 and TRBJ1-5; TRBD1 is a possible D gene (6 bases). Germline-derived CDR1 and CDR2 are SNHLY and FYNNEI. This CDR3 has 14 residues. V lost 4 bases and J 1 base, leaving 8 bases between the germline ends.

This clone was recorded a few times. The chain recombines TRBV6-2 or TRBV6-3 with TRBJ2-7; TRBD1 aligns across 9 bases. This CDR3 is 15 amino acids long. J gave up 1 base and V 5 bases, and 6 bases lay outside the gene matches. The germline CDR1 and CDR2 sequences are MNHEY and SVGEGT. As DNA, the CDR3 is TGTGCCAGCAGTCGGGGACAGGGACTATCCTACGAGCAGTACTTC. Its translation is CASSRGQGLSYEQYF.

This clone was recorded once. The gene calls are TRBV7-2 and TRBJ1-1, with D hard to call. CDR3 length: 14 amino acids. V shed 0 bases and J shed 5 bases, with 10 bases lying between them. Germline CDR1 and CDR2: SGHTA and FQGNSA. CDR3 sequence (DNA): TGTGCCAGCAGCTTAGCCGGGCGAGGGACTGAAGCTTTCTTT. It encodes CASSLAGRGTEAFF.

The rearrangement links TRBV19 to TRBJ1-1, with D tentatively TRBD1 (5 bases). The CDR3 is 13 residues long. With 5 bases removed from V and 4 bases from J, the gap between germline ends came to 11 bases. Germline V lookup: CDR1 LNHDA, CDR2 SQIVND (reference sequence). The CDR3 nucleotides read TGTGCCAGTAGTTCAACAGGCAGCACTGAAGCTTTCTTT. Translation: CASSSTGSTEAFF. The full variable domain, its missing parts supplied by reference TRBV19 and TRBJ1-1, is DGGITQSPKYLFRKEGQNVTLSCEQNLNHDAMYWYRQDPGQGLRLIYYSQIVNDFQKGDIAEGYSVSREKKESFPLTVTSAQKNPTAFYLCASSSTGSTEAFFGQGTRLTVV.

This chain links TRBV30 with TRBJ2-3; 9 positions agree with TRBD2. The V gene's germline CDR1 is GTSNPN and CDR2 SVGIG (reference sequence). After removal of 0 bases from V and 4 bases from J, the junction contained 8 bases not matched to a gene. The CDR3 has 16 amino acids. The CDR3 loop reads CAWSVGLAGSADTQYF. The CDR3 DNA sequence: TGTGCCTGGAGTGTAGGGCTAGCGGGATCGGCAGATACGCAGTATTTT.

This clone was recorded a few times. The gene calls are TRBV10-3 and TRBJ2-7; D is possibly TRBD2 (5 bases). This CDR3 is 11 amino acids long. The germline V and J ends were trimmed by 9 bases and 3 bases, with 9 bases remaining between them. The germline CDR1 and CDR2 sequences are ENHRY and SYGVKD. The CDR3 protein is CAMGAGYEQYF. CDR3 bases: TGTGCCATGGGCGCGGGCTACGAGCAGTACTTC.

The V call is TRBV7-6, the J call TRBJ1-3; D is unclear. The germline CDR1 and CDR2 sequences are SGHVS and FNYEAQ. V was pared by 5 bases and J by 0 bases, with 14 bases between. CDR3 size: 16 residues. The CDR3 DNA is TGTGCCAGCAGCCCCGCCTCAGGATCCTCTGGAAACACCATATATTTT. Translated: CASSPASGSSGNTIYF.

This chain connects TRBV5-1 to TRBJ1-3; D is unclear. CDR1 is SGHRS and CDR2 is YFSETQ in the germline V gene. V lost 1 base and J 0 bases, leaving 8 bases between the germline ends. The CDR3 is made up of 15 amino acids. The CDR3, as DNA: TGCGCCAGCAGCTTGTTCGGGAGCTCTGGAAACACCATATATTTT. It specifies CASSLFGSSGNTIYF. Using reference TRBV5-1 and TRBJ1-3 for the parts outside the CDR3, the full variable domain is KAGVTQTPRYLIKTRGQQVTLSCSPISGHRSVSWYQQTPGQGLQFLFEYFSETQRNKGNFPGRFSGRQFSNSRSEMNVSTLELGDSALYLCASSLFGSSGNTIYFGEGSWLTVV.

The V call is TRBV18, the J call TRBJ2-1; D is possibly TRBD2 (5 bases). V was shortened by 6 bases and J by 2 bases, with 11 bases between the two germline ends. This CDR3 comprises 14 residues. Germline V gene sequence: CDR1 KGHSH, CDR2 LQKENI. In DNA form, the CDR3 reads TGTGCCAGCTCGCTTGAGGGTCCCTACAATGAGCAGTTCTTC. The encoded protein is CASSLEGPYNEQFF.

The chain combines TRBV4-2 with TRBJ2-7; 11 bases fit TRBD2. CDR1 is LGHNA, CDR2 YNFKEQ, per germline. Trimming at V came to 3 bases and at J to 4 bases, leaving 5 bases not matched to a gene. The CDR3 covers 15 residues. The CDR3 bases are TGTGCCAGCAGCCAGTCCGGGACTAGCGGATACGAGCAGTACTTC. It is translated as CASSQSGTSGYEQYF.

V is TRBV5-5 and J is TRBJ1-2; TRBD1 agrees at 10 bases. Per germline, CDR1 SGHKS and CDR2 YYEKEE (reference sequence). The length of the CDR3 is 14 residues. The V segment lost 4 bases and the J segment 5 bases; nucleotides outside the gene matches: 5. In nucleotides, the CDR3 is TGTGCCAGCAGCCCGGGGACAGGGGAATATGGCTACACCTTC. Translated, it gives CASSPGTGEYGYTF.

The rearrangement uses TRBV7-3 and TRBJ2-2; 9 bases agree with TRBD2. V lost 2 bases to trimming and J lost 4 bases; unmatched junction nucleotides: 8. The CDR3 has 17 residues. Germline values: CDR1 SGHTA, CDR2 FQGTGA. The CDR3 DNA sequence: TGTGCCAGCAGCTTAGGGCTAGCGGGATTGGGCACCGGGGAGCTGTTTTTT. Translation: CASSLGLAGLGTGELFF.

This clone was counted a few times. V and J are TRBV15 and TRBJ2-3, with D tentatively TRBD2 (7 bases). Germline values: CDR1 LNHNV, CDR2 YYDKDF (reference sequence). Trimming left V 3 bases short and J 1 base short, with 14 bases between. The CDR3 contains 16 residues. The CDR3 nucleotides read TGTGCCACCAGCAGGAGGGGGGGGTCCGGCACAGATACGCAGTATTTT. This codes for CATSRRGGSGTDTQYF. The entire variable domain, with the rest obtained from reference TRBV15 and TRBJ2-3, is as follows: DAMVIQNPRYQVTQFGKPVTLSCSQTLNHNVMYWYQQKSSQAPKLLFHYYDKDFNNEADTPDNFQSRRPNTSFCFLDIRSPGLGDTAMYLCATSRRGGSGTDTQYFGPGTRLTVL.

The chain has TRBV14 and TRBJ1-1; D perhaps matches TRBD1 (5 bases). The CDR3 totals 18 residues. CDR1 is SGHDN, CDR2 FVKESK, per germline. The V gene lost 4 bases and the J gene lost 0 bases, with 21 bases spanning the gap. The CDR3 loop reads CASSPLSEGRKLNTEAFF. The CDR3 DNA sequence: TGTGCCAGCAGCCCGCTATCGGAGGGGAGGAAGCTGAACACTGAAGCTTTCTTT.